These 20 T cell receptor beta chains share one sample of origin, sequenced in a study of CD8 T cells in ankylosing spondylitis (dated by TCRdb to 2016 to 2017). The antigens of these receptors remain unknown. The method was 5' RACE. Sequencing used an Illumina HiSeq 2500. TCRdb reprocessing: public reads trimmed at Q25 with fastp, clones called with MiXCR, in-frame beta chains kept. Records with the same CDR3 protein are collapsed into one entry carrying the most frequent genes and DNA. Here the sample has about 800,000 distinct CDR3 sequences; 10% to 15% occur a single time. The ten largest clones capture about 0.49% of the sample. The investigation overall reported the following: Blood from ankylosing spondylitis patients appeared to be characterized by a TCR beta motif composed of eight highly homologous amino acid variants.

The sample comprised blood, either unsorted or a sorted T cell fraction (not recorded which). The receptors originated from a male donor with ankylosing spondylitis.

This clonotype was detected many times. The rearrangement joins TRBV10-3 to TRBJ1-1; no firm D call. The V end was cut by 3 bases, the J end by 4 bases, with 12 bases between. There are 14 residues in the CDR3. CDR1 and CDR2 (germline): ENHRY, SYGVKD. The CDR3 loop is CAISEEPPGTEAFF. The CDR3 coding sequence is TGTGCCATCAGTGAAGAGCCCCCGGGCACTGAAGCTTTCTTT.

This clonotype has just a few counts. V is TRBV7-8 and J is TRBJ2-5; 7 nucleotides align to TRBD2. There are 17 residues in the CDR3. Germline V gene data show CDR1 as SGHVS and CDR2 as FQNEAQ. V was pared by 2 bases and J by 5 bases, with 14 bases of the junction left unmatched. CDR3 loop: CASSLTRGAGARETQYF. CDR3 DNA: TGTGCCAGCAGCTTAACGCGTGGGGCGGGAGCGCGGGAGACCCAGTACTTC.

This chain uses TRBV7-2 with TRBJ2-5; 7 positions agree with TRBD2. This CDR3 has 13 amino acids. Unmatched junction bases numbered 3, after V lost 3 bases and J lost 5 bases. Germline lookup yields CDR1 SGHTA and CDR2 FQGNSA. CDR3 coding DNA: TGTGCCAGCAGCTTTAACGGGGGGGAGACCCAGTACTTC. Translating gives CASSFNGGETQYF.

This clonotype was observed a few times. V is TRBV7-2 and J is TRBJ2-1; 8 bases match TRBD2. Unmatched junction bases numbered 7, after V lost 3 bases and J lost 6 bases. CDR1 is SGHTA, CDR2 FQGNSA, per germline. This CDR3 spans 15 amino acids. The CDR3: CASSLSPGGRNEQFF. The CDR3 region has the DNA TGTGCCAGCAGCTTGTCCCCGGGAGGGCGCAATGAGCAGTTCTTC.

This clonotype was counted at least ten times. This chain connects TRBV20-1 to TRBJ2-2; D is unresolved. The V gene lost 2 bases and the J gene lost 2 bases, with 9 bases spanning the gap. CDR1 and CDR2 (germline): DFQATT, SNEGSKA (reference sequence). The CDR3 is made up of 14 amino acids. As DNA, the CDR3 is TGCAGTGCTAGAATAGTTCAAAACACCGGGGAGCTGTTTTTT. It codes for CSARIVQNTGELFF.

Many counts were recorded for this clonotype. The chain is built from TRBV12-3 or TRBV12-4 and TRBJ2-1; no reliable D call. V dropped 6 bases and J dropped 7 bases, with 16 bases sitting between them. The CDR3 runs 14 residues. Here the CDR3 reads CASSPRSLGNEQFF. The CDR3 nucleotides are TGTGCCAGCAGCCCCAGGAGCCTGGGGAATGAGCAGTTCTTC.

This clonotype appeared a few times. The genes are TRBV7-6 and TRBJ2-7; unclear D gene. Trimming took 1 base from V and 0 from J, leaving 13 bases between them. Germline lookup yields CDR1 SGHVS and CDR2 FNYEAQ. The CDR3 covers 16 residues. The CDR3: CASSLEPTSVSYEQYF. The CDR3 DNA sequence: TGTGCCAGCAGCTTAGAGCCCACCTCTGTCTCCTACGAGCAGTACTTC.

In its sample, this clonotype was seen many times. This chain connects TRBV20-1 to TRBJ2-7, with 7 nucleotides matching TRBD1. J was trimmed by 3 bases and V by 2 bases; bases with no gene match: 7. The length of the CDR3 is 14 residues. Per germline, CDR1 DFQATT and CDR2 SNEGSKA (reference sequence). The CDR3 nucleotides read TGCAGTGCTAGACCCGACAGGGCAGGCTACGAGCAGTACTTC. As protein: CSARPDRAGYEQYF.

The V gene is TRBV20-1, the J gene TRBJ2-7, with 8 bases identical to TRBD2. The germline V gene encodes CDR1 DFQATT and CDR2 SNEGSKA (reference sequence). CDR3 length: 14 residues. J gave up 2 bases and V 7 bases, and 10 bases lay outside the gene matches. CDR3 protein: CSVKDGLATYEQYF. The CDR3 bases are TGCAGTGTGAAGGACGGACTAGCCACCTACGAGCAGTACTTC.

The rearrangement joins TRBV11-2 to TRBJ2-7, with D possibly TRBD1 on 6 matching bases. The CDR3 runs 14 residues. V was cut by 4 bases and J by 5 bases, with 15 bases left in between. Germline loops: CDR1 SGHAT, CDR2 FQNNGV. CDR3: CASSYSQGFNEQYF. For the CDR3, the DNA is TGTGCCAGCAGCTACAGCCAGGGGTTCAACGAGCAGTACTTC.

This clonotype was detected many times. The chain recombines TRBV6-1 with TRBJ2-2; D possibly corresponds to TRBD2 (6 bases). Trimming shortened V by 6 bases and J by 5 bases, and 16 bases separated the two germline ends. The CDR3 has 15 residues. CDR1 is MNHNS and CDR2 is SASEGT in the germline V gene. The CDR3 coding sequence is TGTGCCAGCAGGTCCGGGACTCTGAATACCGGGGAGCTGTTTTTT. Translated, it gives CASRSGTLNTGELFF.

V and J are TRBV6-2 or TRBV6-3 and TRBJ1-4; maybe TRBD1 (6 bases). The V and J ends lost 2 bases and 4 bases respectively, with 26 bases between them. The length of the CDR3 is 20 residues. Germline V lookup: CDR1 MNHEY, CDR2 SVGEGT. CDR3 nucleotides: TGTGCCAGCAGTTACCCCCGGGACACCCTTCGGAATGATCGTAATGAAAAACTGTTTTTT. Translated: CASSYPRDTLRNDRNEKLFF.

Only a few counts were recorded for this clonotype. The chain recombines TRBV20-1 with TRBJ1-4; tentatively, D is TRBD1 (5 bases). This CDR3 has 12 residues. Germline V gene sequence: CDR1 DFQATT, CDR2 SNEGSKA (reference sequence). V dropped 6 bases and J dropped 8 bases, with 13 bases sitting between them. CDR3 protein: CSAGRGHEKLFF. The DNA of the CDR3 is TGCAGTGCAGGGAGAGGACACGAAAAACTGTTTTTT.

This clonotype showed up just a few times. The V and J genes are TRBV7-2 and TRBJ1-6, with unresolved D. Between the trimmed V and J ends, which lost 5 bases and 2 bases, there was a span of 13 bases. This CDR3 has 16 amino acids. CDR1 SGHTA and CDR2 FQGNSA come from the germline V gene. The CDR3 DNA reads TGTGCCAGCAGCCCCAGCCCTTTCGCCTATAATTCACCCCTCCACTTT. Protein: CASSPSPFAYNSPLHF.

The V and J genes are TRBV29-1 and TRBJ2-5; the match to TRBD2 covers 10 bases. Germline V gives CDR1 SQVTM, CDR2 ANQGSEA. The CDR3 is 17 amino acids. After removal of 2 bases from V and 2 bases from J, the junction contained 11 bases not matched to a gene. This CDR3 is CSVEPSFFSGGQETQYF. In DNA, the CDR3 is TGCAGCGTTGAACCTTCCTTCTTTAGCGGGGGGCAAGAGACCCAGTACTTC.

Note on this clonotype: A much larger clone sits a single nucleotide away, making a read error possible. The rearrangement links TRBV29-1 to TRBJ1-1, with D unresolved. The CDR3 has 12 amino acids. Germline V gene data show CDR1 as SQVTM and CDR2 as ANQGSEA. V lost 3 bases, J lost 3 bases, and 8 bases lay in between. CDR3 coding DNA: TGCAGCGTTGACAGGCAGGACACTGAAGCTTTCTTT. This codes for CSVDRQDTEAFF.

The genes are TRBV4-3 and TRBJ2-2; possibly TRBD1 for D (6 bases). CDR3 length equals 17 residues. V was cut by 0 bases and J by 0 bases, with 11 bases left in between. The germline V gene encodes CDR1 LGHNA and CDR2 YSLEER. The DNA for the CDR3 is TGCGCCAGCAGCCAAGATCCGAGGGGGTCGAACACCGGGGAGCTGTTTTTT. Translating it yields CASSQDPRGSNTGELFF.

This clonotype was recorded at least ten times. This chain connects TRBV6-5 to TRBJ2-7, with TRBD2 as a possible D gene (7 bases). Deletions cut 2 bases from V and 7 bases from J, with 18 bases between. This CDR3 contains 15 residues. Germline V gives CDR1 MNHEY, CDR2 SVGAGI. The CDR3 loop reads CASSYKGGPREEQYF. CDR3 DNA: TGTGCCAGCAGTTACAAGGGGGGGCCTAGGGAAGAGCAGTACTTC.

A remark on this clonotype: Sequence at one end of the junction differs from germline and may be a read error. The CDR3 coding sequence is TGCTGTGCTAGAGATAGCGGGGGGCCCCATTCGCCCTACGAGCAGTACTTC. Its translation: CCARDSGGPHSPYEQYF. The chain combines TRBV20-1 with TRBJ2-7; 10 positions match TRBD2. CDR3 length: 17 residues. Germline CDR1 DFQATT, CDR2 SNEGSKA (reference sequence).

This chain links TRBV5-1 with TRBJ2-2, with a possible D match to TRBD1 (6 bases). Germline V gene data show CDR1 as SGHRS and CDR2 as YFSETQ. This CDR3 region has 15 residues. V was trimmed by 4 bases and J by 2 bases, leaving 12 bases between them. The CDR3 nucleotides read TGCGCCAGCAGCCTAGAGACAGGAAACACCGGGGAGCTGTTTTTT. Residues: CASSLETGNTGELFF.